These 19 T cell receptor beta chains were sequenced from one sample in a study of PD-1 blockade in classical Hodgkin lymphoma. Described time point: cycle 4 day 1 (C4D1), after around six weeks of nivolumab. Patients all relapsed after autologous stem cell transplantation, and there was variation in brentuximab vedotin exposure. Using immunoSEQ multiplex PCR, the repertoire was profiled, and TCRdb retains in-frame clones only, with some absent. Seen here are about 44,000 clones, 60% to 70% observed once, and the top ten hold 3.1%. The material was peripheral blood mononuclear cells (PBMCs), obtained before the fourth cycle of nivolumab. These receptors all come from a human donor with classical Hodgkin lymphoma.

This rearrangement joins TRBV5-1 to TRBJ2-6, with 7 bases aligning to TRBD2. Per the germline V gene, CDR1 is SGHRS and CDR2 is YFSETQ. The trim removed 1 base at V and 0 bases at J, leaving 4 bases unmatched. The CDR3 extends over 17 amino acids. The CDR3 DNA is TGCGCCAGCAGCTTGCGGGGGGACCTCTCTGGGGCCAACGTCCTGACTTTC. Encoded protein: CASSLRGDLSGANVLTF. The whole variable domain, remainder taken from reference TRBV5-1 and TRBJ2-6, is KAGVTQTPRYLIKTRGQQVTLSCSPISGHRSVSWYQQTPGQGLQFLFEYFSETQRNKGNFPGRFSGRQFSNSRSEMNVSTLELGDSALYLCASSLRGDLSGANVLTFGAGSRLTVL.

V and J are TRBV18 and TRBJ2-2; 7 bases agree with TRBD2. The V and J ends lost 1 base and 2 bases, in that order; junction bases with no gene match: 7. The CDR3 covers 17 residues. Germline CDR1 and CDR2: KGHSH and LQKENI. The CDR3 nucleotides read TGTGCCAGCTCACCACTAGCGGGCGCCAAAAACACCGGGGAGCTGTTTTTT. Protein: CASSPLAGAKNTGELFF.

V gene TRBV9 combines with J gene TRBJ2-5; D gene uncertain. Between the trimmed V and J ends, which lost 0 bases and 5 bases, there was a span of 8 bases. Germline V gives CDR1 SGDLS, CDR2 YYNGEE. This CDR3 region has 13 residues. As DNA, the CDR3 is TGTGCCAGCAGCGTAGTTTCGTCTGAGACCCAGTACTTC. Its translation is CASSVVSSETQYF.

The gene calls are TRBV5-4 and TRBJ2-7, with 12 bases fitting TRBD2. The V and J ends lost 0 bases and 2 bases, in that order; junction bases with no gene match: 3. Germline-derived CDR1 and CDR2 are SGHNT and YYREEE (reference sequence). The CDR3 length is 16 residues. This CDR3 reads CASSLGLAGGAYEQYF. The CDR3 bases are TGTGCCAGCAGCTTGGGGCTAGCGGGGGGGGCCTACGAGCAGTACTTC.

CDR3 residues: CASSWDRNSYEQYF. The CDR3 DNA reads as TGTGCCAGCAGCTGGGACAGGAACTCCTACGAGCAGTACTTC. V usage is TRBV5-6 and J usage is TRBJ2-7; TRBD1 matches 8 bases. This CDR3 has 14 amino acids. Germline CDR1 SGHDT, CDR2 YYEEEE. With V trimmed by 3 bases and J by 0 bases, 2 bases remained unmatched.

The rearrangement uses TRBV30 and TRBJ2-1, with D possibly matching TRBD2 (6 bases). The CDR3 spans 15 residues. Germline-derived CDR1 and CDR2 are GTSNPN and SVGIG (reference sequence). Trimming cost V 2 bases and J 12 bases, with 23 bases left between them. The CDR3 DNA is TGTGCCTGGAGTTTCGCCAGTCCCAACAGGAGGGCGCAGTTCTTC. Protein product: CAWSFASPNRRAQFF.

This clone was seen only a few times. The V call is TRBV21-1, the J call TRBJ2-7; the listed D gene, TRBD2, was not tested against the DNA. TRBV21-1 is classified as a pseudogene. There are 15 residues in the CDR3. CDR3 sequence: CASTYGGDDSYEQYF. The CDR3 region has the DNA TGTGCCAGCACCTACGGGGGGGATGACTCCTACGAGCAGTACTTC.

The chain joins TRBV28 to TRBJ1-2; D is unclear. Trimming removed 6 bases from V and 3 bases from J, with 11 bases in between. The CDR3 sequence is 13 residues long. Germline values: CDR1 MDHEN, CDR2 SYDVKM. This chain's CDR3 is CASSSLGDYGYTF. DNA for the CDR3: TGTGCCAGCAGCTCCCTTGGGGACTATGGCTACACCTTC.

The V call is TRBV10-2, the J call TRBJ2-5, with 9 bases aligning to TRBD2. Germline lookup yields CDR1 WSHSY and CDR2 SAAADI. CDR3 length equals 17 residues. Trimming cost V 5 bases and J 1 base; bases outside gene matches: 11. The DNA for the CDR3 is TGCGCCAGCAGTACGGCGGGGCGGGGGGGACCCCAAGAGACCCAGTACTTC. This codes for CASSTAGRGGPQETQYF.

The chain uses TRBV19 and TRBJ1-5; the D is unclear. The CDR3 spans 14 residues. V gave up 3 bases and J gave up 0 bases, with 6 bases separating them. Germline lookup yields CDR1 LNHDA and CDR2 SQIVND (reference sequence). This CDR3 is CASSMESSNQPQHF. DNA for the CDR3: TGTGCCAGTAGTATGGAGAGTAGCAATCAGCCCCAGCATTTT.

The CDR3 loop reads CASSFWTGGRHGRGNTEAFF. CDR3 coding DNA: TGTGCCAGCAGTTTTTGGACAGGCGGACGCCACGGGCGAGGAAACACTGAAGCTTTCTTT. The J gene is TRBJ1-1, the V gene TRBV28, with TRBD1 matching 7 bases. The CDR3 sequence is 20 residues long. In germline, CDR1 is MDHEN, CDR2 SYDVKM. V shed 3 bases and J 2 bases; nucleotides not matched to a gene: 21.

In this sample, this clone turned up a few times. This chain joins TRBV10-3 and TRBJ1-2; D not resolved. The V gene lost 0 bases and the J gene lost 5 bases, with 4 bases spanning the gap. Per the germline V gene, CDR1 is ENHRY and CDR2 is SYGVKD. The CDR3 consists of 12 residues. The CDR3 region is CAISESGYGYTF. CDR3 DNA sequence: TGTGCCATCAGTGAGTCCGGTTATGGCTACACCTTC.

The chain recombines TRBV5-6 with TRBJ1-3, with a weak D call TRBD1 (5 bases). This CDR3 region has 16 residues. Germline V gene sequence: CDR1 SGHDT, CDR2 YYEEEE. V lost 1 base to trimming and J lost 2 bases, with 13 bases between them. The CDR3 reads CASSLSRALTGNTIYF. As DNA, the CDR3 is TGTGCCAGCAGCTTGTCCAGGGCCCTCACTGGAAACACCATATATTTT.

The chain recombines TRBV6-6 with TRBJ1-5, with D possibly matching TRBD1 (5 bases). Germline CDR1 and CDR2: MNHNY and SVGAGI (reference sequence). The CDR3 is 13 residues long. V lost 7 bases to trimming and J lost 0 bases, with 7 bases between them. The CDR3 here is CASNGGSNQPQHF. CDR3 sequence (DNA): TGTGCCAGCAACGGGGGTAGCAATCAGCCCCAGCATTTT.

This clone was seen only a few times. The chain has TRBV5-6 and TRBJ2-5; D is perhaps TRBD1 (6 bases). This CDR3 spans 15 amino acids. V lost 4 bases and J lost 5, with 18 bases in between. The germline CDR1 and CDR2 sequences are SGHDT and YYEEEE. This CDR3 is CASSALDRPRETQYF. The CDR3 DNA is TGTGCCAGCAGCGCCCTCGACAGGCCGCGGGAGACCCAGTACTTC.

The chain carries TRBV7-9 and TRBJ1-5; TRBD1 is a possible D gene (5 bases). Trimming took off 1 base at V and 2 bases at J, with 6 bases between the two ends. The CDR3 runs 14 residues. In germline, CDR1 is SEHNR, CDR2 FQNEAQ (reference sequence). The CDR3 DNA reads TGTGCCAGCAGCTTAGAGACAGGCAATCAGCCCCAGCATTTT. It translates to CASSLETGNQPQHF.

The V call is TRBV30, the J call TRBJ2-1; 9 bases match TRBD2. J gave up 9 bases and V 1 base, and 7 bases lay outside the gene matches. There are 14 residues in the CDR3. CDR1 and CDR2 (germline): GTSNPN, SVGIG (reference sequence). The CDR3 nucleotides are TGTGCCTGGAGTGAATGGACTAGCGATCGTGAGCAGTTCTTC. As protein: CAWSEWTSDREQFF.

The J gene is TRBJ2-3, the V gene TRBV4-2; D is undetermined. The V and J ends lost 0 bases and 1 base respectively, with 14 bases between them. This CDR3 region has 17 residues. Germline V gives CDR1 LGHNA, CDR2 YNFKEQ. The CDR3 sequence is CASSQEVRPTGTDTQYF. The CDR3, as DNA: TGTGCCAGCAGCCAAGAGGTTCGCCCCACAGGCACAGATACGCAGTATTTT.

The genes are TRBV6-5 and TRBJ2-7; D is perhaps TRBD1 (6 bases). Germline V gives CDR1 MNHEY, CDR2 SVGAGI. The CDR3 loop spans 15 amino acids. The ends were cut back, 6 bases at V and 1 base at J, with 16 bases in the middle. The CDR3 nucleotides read TGTGCCAGCAGGACACAGGGAGAGGGGTCCTACGAGCAGTACTTC. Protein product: CASRTQGEGSYEQYF.